This T cell receptor beta chain was captured in a study of OX40 agonist ivuxolimab in advanced cancers. Looking at the study overall: Patients took ivuxolimab, an agonistic anti-OX40 (CD134) antibody. Study-wide results and limits: Partial responders dosed at 0.1-3.0 mg/kg displayed clonal expansion ranking among the lowest.

From germline, CDR1 is SNHLY and CDR2 FYNNEI. Deletions cut 3 bases from V and 0 bases from J, with 9 bases between. The CDR3 has 15 residues. Concerning this clone: The target antigen is unknown.

Assay: immunoSEQ multiplex PCR; the TCRdb copy retains only in-frame clones and omits some. The sample yields roughly 77,000 clones, under 90% seen once. The receptor comes from an adult with an advanced solid tumor such as melanoma, head and neck, liver or kidney cancer. Sequenced here: CD4+ or CD8+ T cells sorted from blood, sampled in a trial of the OX40 agonist ivuxolimab. The genes are TRBV2 and TRBJ1-3; a weak D match, TRBD1 (5 bases). The DNA for the CDR3 is TGTGCCAGCAGTGAGGTGGGGCCCTCTGGAAACACCATATATTTT. Translating it yields CASSEVGPSGNTIYF.